This T cell receptor (beta chain) appears in the sequencing data of a study of T cell repertoires in cytomegalovirus infection. Whole-study results and caveats: In two of eight donors, the top clonotype was HLA-C-restricted CMV-specific.

CDR3 length: 13 residues. Trimming pared 5 bases from V and 3 bases from J, leaving 10 bases between. In its sample, this clonotype was seen many times. Its specificity is unknown. Each CDR3 protein is one row after TCRdb ran MiXCR on the reads. This table has 150,000 to 160,000 distinct CDR3 sequences, 23% appearing once. This receptor was obtained from a human donor in good health (CMV status not recorded). Some clones in this sample may be carry-over from other donors' samples. The chain carries TRBV12-3 or TRBV12-4 and TRBJ1-1; D is uncertain. Source material: PBMCs. The CDR3 sequence: CASSTTWDTEAFF. The DNA for the CDR3 is TGTGCCAGCAGTACTACATGGGACACTGAAGCTTTCTTT.